This TCR beta chain was captured in a study of T cell repertoires in cytomegalovirus infection (dated by TCRdb to the late 2010s). Regarding the research as a whole: Donor HLA type was relevant to the analysis, as public TCR beta signatures indicated carriage of CMV infection together with the matching HLA type. Study-wide findings and limitations: The ex vivo response was dominated by HLA-C-restricted CMV-specific TCR beta clonotypes, which also provided the single most frequent clonotype in two of eight donors. In both this cohort and an independent cohort of 350 to 400 donors, the cumulative frequency of public TCR beta family members distinguished carriers of CMV infection plus the relevant HLA type.

Compared with germline, V lacks 5 bases and J lacks 7 bases; bases without a gene match: 7. Reading the germline V gene (reference sequence) gives CDR1 DFQATT and CDR2 SNEGSKA. The CDR3 sequence holds 15 residues, the cysteine and phenylalanine included. The read is trimmed to its CDR3 DNA, 45 bases read in frame from base 1. As to this clonotype: Its binding antigen is unknown. Per-base qualities were not stored, and no clone one base away is much larger.

The run used an Illumina HiSeq 1500. TCRdb took the public reads, trimmed them with fastp at Q25, ran MiXCR for clone calling and kept in-frame beta chains. One record per CDR3 amino acid sequence lists the most common genes and DNA. For this sample the table gives fewer than 550,000 distinct CDR3 sequences, of which approximately 15% were detected only once. About 24% of the sample is taken by the ten largest. The V and J genes are TRBV20-1 and TRBJ2-1; the central 14 bases match TRBD2. The receptor comes from a human donor in good health (CMV status not recorded). Some clones in this sample may be carry-over from other donors' samples. Input material: CD8+ T cells from PBMCs. The CDR3 protein sequence reads: CSAPPGLAGENEQFF. The nucleotide sequence reads TGCAGTGCTCCTCCGGGACTAGCGGGAGAAAATGAGCAGTTCTTC.